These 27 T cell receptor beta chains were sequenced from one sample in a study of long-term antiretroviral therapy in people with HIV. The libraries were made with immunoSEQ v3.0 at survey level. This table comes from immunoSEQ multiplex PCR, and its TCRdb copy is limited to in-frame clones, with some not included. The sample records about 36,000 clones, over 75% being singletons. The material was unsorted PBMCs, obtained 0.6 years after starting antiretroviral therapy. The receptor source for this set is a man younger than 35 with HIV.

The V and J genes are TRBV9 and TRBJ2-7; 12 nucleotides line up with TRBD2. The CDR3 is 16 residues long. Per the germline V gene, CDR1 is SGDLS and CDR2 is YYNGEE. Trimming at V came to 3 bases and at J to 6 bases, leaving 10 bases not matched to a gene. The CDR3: CASSASGRALGGEQYF. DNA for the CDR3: TGTGCCAGCAGCGCTAGCGGGAGGGCCCTCGGGGGCGAGCAGTACTTC.

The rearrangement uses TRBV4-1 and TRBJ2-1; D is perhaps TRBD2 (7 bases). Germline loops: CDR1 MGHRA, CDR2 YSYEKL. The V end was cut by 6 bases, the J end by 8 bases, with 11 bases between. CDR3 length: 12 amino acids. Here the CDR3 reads CASSGGADEQFF. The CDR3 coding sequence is TGCGCCAGCAGTGGGGGGGCGGATGAGCAGTTCTTC.

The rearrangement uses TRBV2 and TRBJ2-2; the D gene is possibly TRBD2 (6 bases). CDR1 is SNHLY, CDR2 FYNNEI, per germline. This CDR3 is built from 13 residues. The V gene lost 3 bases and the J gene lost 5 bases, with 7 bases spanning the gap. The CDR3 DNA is TGTGCCAGCAGTGACCGGGGGACCGGGGAGCTGTTTTTT. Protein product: CASSDRGTGELFF. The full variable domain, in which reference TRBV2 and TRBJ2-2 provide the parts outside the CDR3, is EPEVTQTPSHQVTQMGQEVILRCVPISNHLYFYWYRQILGQKVEFLVSFYNNEISEKSEIFDDQFSVERPDGSNFTLKIRSTKLEDSAMYFCASSDRGTGELFFGEGSRLTVL.

The CDR3 nucleotides read TGCGCCAGCAGCCACCACGGGAGGGCCCTAAACAATGAGCAGTTCTTC. Encoded protein: CASSHHGRALNNEQFF. This sequence joins TRBV4-3 and TRBJ2-1; TRBD2 matches at 8 bases. Trimming removed 3 bases from V and 5 bases from J; junction bases left unmatched: 9. Germline V lookup: CDR1 LGHNA, CDR2 YSLEER. CDR3 size: 16 residues.

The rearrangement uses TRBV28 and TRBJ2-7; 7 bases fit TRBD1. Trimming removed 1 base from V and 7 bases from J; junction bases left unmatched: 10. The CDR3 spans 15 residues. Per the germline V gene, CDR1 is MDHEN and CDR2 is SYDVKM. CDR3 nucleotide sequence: TGTGCCAGCAGTTTATCCTCAGGGGGTTCCAGGGAGCAGTACTTC. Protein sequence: CASSLSSGGSREQYF.

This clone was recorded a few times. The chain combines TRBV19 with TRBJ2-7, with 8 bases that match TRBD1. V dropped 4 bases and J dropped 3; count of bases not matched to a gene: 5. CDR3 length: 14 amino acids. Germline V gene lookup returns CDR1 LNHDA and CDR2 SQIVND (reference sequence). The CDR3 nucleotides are TGTGCCAGTAGTACAACAGGGGGAATCTACGAGCAGTACTTC. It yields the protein CASSTTGGIYEQYF.

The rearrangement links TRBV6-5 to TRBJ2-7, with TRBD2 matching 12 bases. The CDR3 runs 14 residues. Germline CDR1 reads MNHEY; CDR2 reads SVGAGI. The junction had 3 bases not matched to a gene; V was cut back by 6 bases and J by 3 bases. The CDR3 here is CASRRTSGNYEQYF. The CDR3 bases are TGTGCCAGCAGGAGGACTAGCGGGAACTACGAGCAGTACTTC.

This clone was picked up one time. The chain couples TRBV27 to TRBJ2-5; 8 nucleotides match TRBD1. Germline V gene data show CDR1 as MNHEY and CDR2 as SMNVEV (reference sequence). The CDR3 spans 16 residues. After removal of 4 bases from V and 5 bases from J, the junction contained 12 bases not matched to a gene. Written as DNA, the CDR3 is TGTGCCAGCAGTTACCTCAGGGGGCATACTGTTGAGACCCAGTACTTC. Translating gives CASSYLRGHTVETQYF.

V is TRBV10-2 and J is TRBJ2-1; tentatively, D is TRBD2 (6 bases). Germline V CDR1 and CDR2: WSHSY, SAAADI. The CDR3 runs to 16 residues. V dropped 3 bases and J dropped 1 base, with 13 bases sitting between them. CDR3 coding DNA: TGCGCCAGCAGTGATACGGCGGGGCTATCCTACAATGAGCAGTTCTTC. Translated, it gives CASSDTAGLSYNEQFF.

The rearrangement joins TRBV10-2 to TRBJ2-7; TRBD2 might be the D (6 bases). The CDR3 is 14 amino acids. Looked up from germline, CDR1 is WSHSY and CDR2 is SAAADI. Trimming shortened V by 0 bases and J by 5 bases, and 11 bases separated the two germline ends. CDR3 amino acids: CASSESTSRDEQYF. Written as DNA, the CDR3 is TGCGCCAGCAGTGAGTCTACTAGCAGAGACGAGCAGTACTTC.

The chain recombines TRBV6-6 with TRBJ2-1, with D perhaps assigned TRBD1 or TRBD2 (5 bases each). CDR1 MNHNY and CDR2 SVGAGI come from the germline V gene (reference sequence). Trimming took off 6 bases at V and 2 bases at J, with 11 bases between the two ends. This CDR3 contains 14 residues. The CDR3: CASSPGTAYNEQFF. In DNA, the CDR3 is TGTGCCAGCAGCCCTGGGACCGCCTACAATGAGCAGTTCTTC.

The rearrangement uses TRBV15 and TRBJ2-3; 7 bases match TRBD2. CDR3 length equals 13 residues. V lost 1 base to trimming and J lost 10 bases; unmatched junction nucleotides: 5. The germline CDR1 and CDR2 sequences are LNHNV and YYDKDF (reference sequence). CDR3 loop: CATSRGGGESQYF. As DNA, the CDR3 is TGTGCCACCAGCAGAGGGGGAGGGGAATCGCAGTATTTT.

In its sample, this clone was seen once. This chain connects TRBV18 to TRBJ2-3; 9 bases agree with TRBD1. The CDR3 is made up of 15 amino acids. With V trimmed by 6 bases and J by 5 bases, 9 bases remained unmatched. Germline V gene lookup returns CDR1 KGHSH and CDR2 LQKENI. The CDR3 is CASSTGQGNKDTQYF. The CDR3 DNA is TGTGCCAGCTCGACGGGACAGGGAAATAAAGATACGCAGTATTTT.

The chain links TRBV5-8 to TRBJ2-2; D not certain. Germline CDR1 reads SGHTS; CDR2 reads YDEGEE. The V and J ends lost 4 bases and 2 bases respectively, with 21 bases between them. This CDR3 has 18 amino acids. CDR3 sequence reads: CASSPPWGYGKNTGELFF. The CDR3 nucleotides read TGTGCCAGCAGCCCCCCGTGGGGTTACGGAAAAAACACCGGGGAGCTGTTTTTT.

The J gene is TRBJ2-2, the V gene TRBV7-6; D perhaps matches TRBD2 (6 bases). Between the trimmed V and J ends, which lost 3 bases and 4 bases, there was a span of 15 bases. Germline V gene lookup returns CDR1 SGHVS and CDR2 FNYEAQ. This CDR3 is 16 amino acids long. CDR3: CASSFSQASATGELFF. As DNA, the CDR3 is TGTGCCAGCAGCTTCTCCCAAGCTAGCGCCACCGGGGAGCTGTTTTTT.

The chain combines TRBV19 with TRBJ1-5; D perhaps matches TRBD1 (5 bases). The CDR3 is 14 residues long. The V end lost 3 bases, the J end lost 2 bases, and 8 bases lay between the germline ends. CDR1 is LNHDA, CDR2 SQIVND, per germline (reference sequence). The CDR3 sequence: CASSMARGNQPQHF. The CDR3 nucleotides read TGTGCCAGTAGTATGGCCAGGGGCAATCAGCCCCAGCATTTT.

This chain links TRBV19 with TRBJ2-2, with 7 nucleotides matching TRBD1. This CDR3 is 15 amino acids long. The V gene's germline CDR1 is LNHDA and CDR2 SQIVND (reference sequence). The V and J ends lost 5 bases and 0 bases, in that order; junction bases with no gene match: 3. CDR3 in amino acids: CASSAQGANTGELFF. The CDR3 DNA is TGTGCCAGTAGTGCCCAGGGGGCGAACACCGGGGAGCTGTTTTTT.

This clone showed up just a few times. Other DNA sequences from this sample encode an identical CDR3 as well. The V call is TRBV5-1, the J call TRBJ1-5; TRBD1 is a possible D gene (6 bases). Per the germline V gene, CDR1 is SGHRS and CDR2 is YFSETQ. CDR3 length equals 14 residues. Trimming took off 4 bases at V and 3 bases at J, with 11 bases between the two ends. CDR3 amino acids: CASSLGDINQPQHF. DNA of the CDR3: TGCGCCAGCAGCCTGGGGGACATCAATCAGCCCCAGCATTTT. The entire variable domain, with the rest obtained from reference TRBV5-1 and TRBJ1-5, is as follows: KAGVTQTPRYLIKTRGQQVTLSCSPISGHRSVSWYQQTPGQGLQFLFEYFSETQRNKGNFPGRFSGRQFSNSRSEMNVSTLELGDSALYLCASSLGDINQPQHFGDGTRLSIL.

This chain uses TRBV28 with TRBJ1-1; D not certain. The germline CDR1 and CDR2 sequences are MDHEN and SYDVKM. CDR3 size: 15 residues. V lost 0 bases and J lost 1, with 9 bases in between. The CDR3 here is CASSLWSAGNTEAFF. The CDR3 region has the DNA TGTGCCAGCAGTTTATGGTCAGCAGGGAACACTGAAGCTTTCTTT. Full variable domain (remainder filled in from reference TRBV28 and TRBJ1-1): DVKVTQSSRYLVKRTGEKVFLECVQDMDHENMFWYRQDPGLGLRLIYFSYDVKMKEKGDIPEGYSVSREKKERFSLILESASTNQTSMYLCASSLWSAGNTEAFFGQGTRLTVV.

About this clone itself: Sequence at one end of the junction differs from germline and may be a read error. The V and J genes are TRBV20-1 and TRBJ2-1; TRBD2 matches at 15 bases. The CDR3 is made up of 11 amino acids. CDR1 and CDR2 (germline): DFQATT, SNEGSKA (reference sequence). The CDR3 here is CSAWTSGRVLF. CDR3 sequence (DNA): TGCAGTGCGTGGACTAGCGGGAGGGTGCTCTTC.

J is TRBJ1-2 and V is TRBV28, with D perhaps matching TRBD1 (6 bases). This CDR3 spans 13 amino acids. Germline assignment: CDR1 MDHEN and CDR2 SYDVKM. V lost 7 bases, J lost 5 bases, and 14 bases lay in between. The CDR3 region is CASISGDRYGYTF. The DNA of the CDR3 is TGTGCCAGCATTTCAGGGGACCGTTATGGCTACACCTTC.

The CDR3 DNA is TGTGCCAGCAGTTTAAGGGGTGAAAAACTGTTTTTT. Protein product: CASSLRGEKLFF. The gene calls are TRBV28 and TRBJ1-4; D perhaps matches TRBD1 (5 bases). The CDR3 sequence is 12 residues long. The V end was cut by 2 bases, the J end by 7 bases, with 5 bases between. From germline, CDR1 is MDHEN and CDR2 SYDVKM. The whole variable domain, remainder taken from reference TRBV28 and TRBJ1-4, is DVKVTQSSRYLVKRTGEKVFLECVQDMDHENMFWYRQDPGLGLRLIYFSYDVKMKEKGDIPEGYSVSREKKERFSLILESASTNQTSMYLCASSLRGEKLFFGSGTQLSVL.

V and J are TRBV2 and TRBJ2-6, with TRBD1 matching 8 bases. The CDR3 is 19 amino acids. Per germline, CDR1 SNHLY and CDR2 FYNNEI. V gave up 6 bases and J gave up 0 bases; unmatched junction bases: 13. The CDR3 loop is CASSPRPGQAISGANVLTF. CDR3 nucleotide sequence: TGTGCCAGCAGCCCCAGACCGGGACAGGCCATCTCTGGGGCCAACGTCCTGACTTTC.

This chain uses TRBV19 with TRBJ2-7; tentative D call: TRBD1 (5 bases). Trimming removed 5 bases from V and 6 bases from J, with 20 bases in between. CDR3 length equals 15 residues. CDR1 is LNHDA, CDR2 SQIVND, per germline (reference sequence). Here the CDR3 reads CASSASTAYLGEQYF. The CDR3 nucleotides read TGTGCCAGTAGTGCCTCGACAGCGTACCTGGGCGAGCAGTACTTC. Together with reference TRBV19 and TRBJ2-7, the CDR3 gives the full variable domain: DGGITQSPKYLFRKEGQNVTLSCEQNLNHDAMYWYRQDPGQGLRLIYYSQIVNDFQKGDIAEGYSVSREKKESFPLTVTSAQKNPTAFYLCASSASTAYLGEQYFGPGTRLTVT.

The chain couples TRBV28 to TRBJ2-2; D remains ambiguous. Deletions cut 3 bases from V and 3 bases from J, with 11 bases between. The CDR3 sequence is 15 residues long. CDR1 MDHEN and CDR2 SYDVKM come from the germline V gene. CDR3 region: CASSFPARDTGELFF. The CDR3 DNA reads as TGTGCCAGCAGTTTTCCAGCTAGGGACACCGGGGAGCTGTTTTTT.

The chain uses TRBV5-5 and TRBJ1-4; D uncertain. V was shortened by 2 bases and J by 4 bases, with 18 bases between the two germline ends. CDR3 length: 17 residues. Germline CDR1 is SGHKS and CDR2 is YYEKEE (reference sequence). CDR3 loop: CASSFGQTPFGNEKLFF. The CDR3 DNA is TGTGCCAGCAGCTTTGGGCAGACTCCTTTTGGTAATGAAAAACTGTTTTTT.

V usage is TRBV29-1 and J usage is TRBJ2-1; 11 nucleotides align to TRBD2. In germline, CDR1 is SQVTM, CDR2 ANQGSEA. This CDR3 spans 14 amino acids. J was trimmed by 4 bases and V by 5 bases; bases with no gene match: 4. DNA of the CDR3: TGCAGCGTTATCGGGACTAGCGGTTACAATGAGCAGTTCTTC. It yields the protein CSVIGTSGYNEQFF.